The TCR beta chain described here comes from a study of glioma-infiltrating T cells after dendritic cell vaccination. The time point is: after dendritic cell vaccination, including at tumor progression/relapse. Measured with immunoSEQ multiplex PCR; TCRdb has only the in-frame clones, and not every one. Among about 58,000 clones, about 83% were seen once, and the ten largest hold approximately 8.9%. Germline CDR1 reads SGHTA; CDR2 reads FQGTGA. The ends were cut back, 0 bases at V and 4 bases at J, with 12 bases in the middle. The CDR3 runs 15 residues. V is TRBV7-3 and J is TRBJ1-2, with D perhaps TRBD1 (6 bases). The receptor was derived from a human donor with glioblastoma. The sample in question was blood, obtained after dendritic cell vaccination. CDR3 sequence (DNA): TGTGCCAGCAGCTTAACGGGGGCGCAGAGCTATGGCTACACCTTC. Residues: CASSLTGAQSYGYTF.